This T cell receptor beta chain emerged from a study of T cells after somatic rescue of genetic block. Here immunoSEQ multiplex PCR was the method, and the copy in TCRdb shows in-frame clones only, minus some. The sample records 14,000 to 15,000 clones, around three quarters being singletons. CDR1 SGHTA and CDR2 FQGTGA come from the germline V gene. This CDR3 contains 13 residues. J gave up 2 bases and V 3 bases, and 1 base lay outside the gene matches. Only a few counts were recorded for this clone. Sequenced input: peripheral blood mononuclear cells (PBMCs). This receptor was identified in a boy younger than 18. The chain joins TRBV7-3 to TRBJ2-7, with 7 bases aligning to TRBD1. CDR3 nucleotides: TGTGCCAGCAGCTTGGGGACAGCCTACGAGCAGTACTTC. Its translation is CASSLGTAYEQYF. Supplemented by reference TRBV7-3 and TRBJ2-7, the full variable domain reads GAGVSQTPSNKVTEKGKYVELRCDPISGHTALYWYRQSLGQGPEFLIYFQGTGAADDSGLPNDRFFAVRPEGSVSTLKIQRTERGDSAVYLCASSLGTAYEQYFGPGTRLTVT.